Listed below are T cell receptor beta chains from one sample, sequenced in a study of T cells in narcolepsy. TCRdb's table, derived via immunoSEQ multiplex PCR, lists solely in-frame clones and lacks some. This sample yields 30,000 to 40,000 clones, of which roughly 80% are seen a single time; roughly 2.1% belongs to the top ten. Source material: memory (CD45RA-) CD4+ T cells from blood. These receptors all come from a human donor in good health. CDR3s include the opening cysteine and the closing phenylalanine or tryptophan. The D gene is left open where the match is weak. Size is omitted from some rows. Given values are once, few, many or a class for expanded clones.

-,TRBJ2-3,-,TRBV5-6,TGTGCCAGCAGCCCACAGGGCGGAGATACGCAGTATTTT,CASSPQGGDTQYF
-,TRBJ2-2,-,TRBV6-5,TGTGCCAGCCGCCGGACAGCGAACACCGGGGAGCTGTTTTTT,CASRRTANTGELFF
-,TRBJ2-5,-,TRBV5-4,TGTGCCAGCAGCTTGGCTCGGAACCAAGAGACCCAGTACTTC,CASSLARNQETQYF
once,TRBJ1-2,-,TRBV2,TGTGCCAGCGGCCTTAAGGGTGGCAACTATGGCTACACCTTC,CASGLKGGNYGYTF
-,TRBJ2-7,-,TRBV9,TGTGCCAGCAGCCCACGGGGACTCGATTCGTGGGAGCAGTACTTC,CASSPRGLDSWEQYF
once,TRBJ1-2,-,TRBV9,TGTGCCAGCAGCGTCGGACAGTTGGGCGTTAACTATGGCTACACCTTC,CASSVGQLGVNYGYTF
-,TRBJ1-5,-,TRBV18,TGTGCCAGCTCTGAACAGGGTTTTAATCAGCCCCAGCATTTT,CASSEQGFNQPQHF
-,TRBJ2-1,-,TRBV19,TGTGCCAGTAGTACCCCGGTCATCTTC,CASSTPVIF
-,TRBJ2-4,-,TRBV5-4,TGTGCCAGCAGCTTGGACGGAAGCGTAAACATTCAGTACTTC,CASSLDGSVNIQYF
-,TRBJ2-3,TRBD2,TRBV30,TGTGCCTGGAGTGAGACTAGCGGGACCTCAGATACGCAGTATTTT,CAWSETSGTSDTQYF
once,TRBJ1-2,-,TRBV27,TGTGCCAGCAGGGGGGGCTGGGCGGCTGGACCCAACTATGGCTACACCTTC,CASRGGWAAGPNYGYTF
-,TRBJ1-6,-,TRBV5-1,TGCGCCAGCAGCTTGGCAGATAACTCCTATAATTCACCCCTCCACTTT,CASSLADNSYNSPLHF
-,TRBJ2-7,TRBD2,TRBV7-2,TGTGCCAGCAGCTCACGGGGACTAGCGGGAGCAAACGAGCAGTACTTC,CASSSRGLAGANEQYF
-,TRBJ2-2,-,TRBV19,TGTGCCAGTAGGGCCCAGGGACGGGACACCGGGGAGCTGTTTTTT,CASRAQGRDTGELFF
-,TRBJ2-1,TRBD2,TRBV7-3,TGTGCCAGCAGCTTAAGTGCGGGGGGGTTCTACAATGAGCAGTTCTTC,CASSLSAGGFYNEQFF